The next 26 T cell receptor beta chains were all read from a single sample in a study of shared clonotypes between healthy human individuals. TCRdb's copy holds only in-frame clones and misses some; the assay was immunoSEQ multiplex PCR. The data contain about 100,000 clones, roughly three quarters of them singletons. The sample comprised memory CD8+ T cells sorted from blood. The subset was: CD45RO+ cells pooled with CCR7-negative TemRA cells. Every receptor here comes from a man aged 30 to 45 in good health.

The rearrangement joins TRBV28 to TRBJ2-1; perhaps TRBD2 as D (5 bases). V was shortened by 3 bases and J by 8 bases, with 17 bases between the two germline ends. The germline V gene encodes CDR1 MDHEN and CDR2 SYDVKM. The CDR3 length is 15 residues. The CDR3 sequence is CASSLSGSSLYEQFF. The CDR3 DNA sequence: TGTGCCAGCAGTTTGTCTGGGAGTTCGTTATATGAGCAGTTCTTC.

This clone appeared a few times. This rearrangement joins TRBV13 to TRBJ2-4; D remains unclear. The CDR3 runs 18 residues. V lost 5 bases and J 3 bases, leaving 23 bases between the germline ends. CDR1 is PRHDT and CDR2 is FYEKMQ in the germline V gene (reference sequence). CDR3 in DNA: TGTGCCAGCAGCCCTTTTGGAAGTATGGGTATCGGCAAAAACATTCAGTACTTC. Translating it yields CASSPFGSMGIGKNIQYF.

The rearrangement links TRBV6-6 to TRBJ1-2, with D perhaps TRBD1 (6 bases). The CDR3 sequence is 16 residues long. V shed 3 bases and J shed 3 bases, with 17 bases lying between them. Germline values: CDR1 MNHNY, CDR2 SVGAGI (reference sequence). CDR3 sequence: CASSYTLGGLDYGYTF. The CDR3 coding sequence is TGTGCCAGCAGTTATACTTTGGGGGGGCTGGACTATGGCTACACCTTC.

The J gene is TRBJ2-6, the V gene TRBV5-5; D is unclear. CDR1 is SGHKS and CDR2 is YYEKEE in the germline V gene (reference sequence). Trimming took off 7 bases at V and 2 bases at J, with 19 bases between the two ends. There are 17 residues in the CDR3. CDR3 DNA: TGTGCCAGCGTCGAAGTATTAGGTGGGACTGGGGCCAACGTCCTGACTTTC. Translated, it gives CASVEVLGGTGANVLTF.

The chain is built from TRBV9 and TRBJ2-7; D not certain. Germline V lookup: CDR1 SGDLS, CDR2 YYNGEE. V was trimmed by 0 bases and J by 3 bases, leaving 10 bases between them. The CDR3 runs to 14 residues. The CDR3 DNA follows: TGTGCCAGCAGCGTAGAATCCGGCAACTACGAGCAGTACTTC. Translation gives CASSVESGNYEQYF. Full variable domain (rest looked up from reference TRBV9 and TRBJ2-7): DSGVTQTPKHLITATGQRVTLRCSPRSGDLSVYWYQQSLDQGLQFLIQYYNGEERAKGNILERFSAQQFPDLHSELNLSSLELGDSALYFCASSVESGNYEQYFGPGTRLTVT.

The chain joins TRBV5-5 to TRBJ2-7; D gene uncertain. Trimming cost V 4 bases and J 2 bases, with 13 bases left between them. The CDR3 runs 14 residues. CDR1 is SGHKS and CDR2 is YYEKEE in the germline V gene (reference sequence). Here the CDR3 reads CASSPVSATYEQYF. For the CDR3, the DNA is TGTGCCAGCAGCCCGGTGAGCGCAACCTACGAGCAGTACTTC. Drawing the rest from reference TRBV5-5 and TRBJ2-7, the complete variable domain is DAGVTQSPTHLIKTRGQQVTLRCSPISGHKSVSWYQQVLGQGPQFIFQYYEKEERGRGNFPDRFSARQFPNYSSELNVNALLLGDSALYLCASSPVSATYEQYFGPGTRLTVT.

V usage is TRBV10-2 and J usage is TRBJ2-2, with TRBD1 identical over 10 bases. CDR1 WSHSY and CDR2 SAAADI come from the germline V gene. J was trimmed by 1 base and V by 1 base; bases with no gene match: 0. CDR3 length equals 16 residues. The CDR3 DNA sequence: TGCGCCAGCAGTGAGTGGGACAGGGGGAACACCGGGGAGCTGTTTTTT. It encodes CASSEWDRGNTGELFF.

This clone has a handful of counts. The chain uses TRBV5-1 and TRBJ1-2; D ambiguous. The V end lost 1 base, the J end lost 4 bases, and 11 bases lay between the germline ends. CDR3 length: 14 residues. Germline V gene sequence: CDR1 SGHRS, CDR2 YFSETQ. The CDR3: CASSLSGSGYGYTF. DNA of the CDR3: TGCGCCAGCAGCTTGAGTGGGTCTGGCTATGGCTACACCTTC.

This clone is a singleton in its sample. The genes are TRBV7-8 and TRBJ2-3; TRBD2 matches at 10 bases. Germline CDR1 SGHVS, CDR2 FQNEAQ. This CDR3 region has 15 residues. The trim removed 5 bases at V and 2 bases at J, leaving 4 bases unmatched. CDR3 sequence: CASSTTSGTTDTQYF. The CDR3 coding sequence is TGTGCCAGCAGCACTACTAGCGGGACCACAGATACGCAGTATTTT.

This rearrangement joins TRBV6-1 to TRBJ2-2; no firm D call. The V gene lost 2 bases and the J gene lost 3 bases, with 7 bases spanning the gap. CDR1 MNHNS and CDR2 SASEGT come from the germline V gene. The CDR3 runs to 14 residues. CDR3 region: CASSETPYTGELFF. As DNA, the CDR3 is TGTGCCAGCAGTGAAACTCCTTACACCGGGGAGCTGTTTTTT.

J is TRBJ2-7 and V is TRBV30; 7 bases fit TRBD2. J lost 1 base, V lost 3 bases, and 9 bases had no gene match. The CDR3 has 15 amino acids. Germline CDR1 is GTSNPN and CDR2 is SVGIG (reference sequence). The CDR3 sequence is CAWSHWGGNSYEQYF. The CDR3 DNA reads as TGTGCCTGGAGCCATTGGGGGGGTAATTCCTACGAGCAGTACTTC.

This clone appeared a few times. The chain is built from TRBV5-1 and TRBJ2-1; TRBD1 matches 9 bases. This CDR3 region has 15 residues. The V gene end was trimmed by 4 bases and the J gene end by 3 bases; junction bases not matched to a gene: 5. Germline-derived CDR1 and CDR2 are SGHRS and YFSETQ. For the CDR3, the DNA is TGCGCCAGCAGCGCCGGACAGGGGTACTACAATGAGCAGTTCTTC. This gives the protein CASSAGQGYYNEQFF.

The sample holds many counts of this clone. The chain uses TRBV19 and TRBJ2-3; TRBD1 agrees at 10 bases. After removal of 4 bases from V and 4 bases from J, the junction contained 8 bases not matched to a gene. From germline, CDR1 is LNHDA and CDR2 SQIVND (reference sequence). This CDR3 contains 16 residues. The CDR3 region is CASSTPPGQGADTQYF. Here the CDR3 DNA reads TGTGCCAGTAGTACCCCCCCCGGACAGGGGGCAGATACGCAGTATTTT.

The chain is built from TRBV7-9 and TRBJ2-1, with a weak D call TRBD2 (6 bases). V was trimmed by 5 bases and J by 1 base, leaving 9 bases between them. There are 14 residues in the CDR3. CDR1 and CDR2 from the germline V gene are SEHNR and FQNEAQ (reference sequence). Here the CDR3 DNA reads TGTGCCAGCAGCCGGGAGTCTTCCTACAATGAGCAGTTCTTC. It specifies CASSRESSYNEQFF.

As regards this clone: This could be a read error, since a much larger clone is one nucleotide away. Other DNA sequences in this specimen translate into the identical CDR3. This chain joins TRBV6-5 and TRBJ2-7, with TRBD2 as a possible D gene (5 bases). From germline, CDR1 is MNHEY and CDR2 SVGAGI. The CDR3 is 12 amino acids. Trimming stripped 6 bases from V and 3 bases from J, with 9 bases between. CDR3 residues: CASRSLDYEQYF. CDR3 nucleotide sequence: TGTGCCAGCAGATCACTAGACTACGAGCAGTACTTC.

This chain links TRBV6-5 with TRBJ2-3, with 8 bases aligning to TRBD2. CDR3 size: 16 residues. From germline, CDR1 is MNHEY and CDR2 SVGAGI. J gave up 5 bases and V 4 bases, and 11 bases lay outside the gene matches. The chain's CDR3 is CASSLGQRERLDTQYF. The CDR3 DNA reads TGTGCCAGCAGTTTAGGGCAGCGGGAGCGTTTAGATACGCAGTATTTT.

J is TRBJ2-7 and V is TRBV4-2, with D hard to call. The germline CDR1 and CDR2 sequences are LGHNA and YNFKEQ. The V gene lost 5 bases and the J gene lost 0 bases, with 14 bases spanning the gap. The CDR3 totals 15 residues. CDR3 in DNA: TGTGCCAGCAGCTCCGGCTCCCATAGCTCCTACGAGCAGTACTTC. Translation gives CASSSGSHSSYEQYF.

The V gene is TRBV27, the J gene TRBJ2-2; D is perhaps TRBD1 (5 bases). The length of the CDR3 is 14 residues. Germline CDR1 MNHEY, CDR2 SMNVEV (reference sequence). The V end was cut by 6 bases, the J end by 8 bases, with 16 bases between. The CDR3 region is CASRPSLGPGELFF. CDR3 in DNA: TGTGCCAGCAGACCCTCCCTGGGGCCTGGGGAGCTGTTTTTT.

The chain combines TRBV4-1 with TRBJ1-3; 9 bases fit TRBD1. CDR3 size: 15 residues. With V trimmed by 0 bases and J by 7 bases, 4 bases remained unmatched. The germline CDR1 and CDR2 sequences are MGHRA and YSYEKL. The DNA for the CDR3 is TGCGCCAGCAGCCAAGATTGGACAGGGGATAACACCATATATTTT. Translated: CASSQDWTGDNTIYF.

This clone was counted only a few times. The chain links TRBV11-2 to TRBJ2-3; TRBD1 matches 8 bases. This CDR3 is built from 18 residues. Germline CDR1 is SGHAT and CDR2 is FQNNGV. Trimming at V came to 5 bases and at J to 2 bases, leaving 15 bases not matched to a gene. The CDR3 region is CASSPPPRGQVNTDTQYF. CDR3 coding DNA: TGTGCCAGCAGCCCACCTCCCAGGGGGCAAGTTAACACAGATACGCAGTATTTT.

The rearrangement joins TRBV19 to TRBJ1-5, with 9 bases fitting TRBD1. V gave up 11 bases and J gave up 0 bases; unmatched junction bases: 5. The CDR3 is made up of 14 amino acids. Germline V lookup: CDR1 LNHDA, CDR2 SQIVND (reference sequence). CDR3 protein: CAGGTGSSNQPQHF. The CDR3 DNA sequence: TGTGCCGGGGGGACAGGGTCTAGCAATCAGCCCCAGCATTTT.

J is TRBJ2-3 and V is TRBV2; D unresolved. This CDR3 has 15 residues. V dropped 3 bases and J dropped 0 bases, with 10 bases sitting between them. The germline gives CDR1 SNHLY, CDR2 FYNNEI. CDR3 region: CASSEEVFSTDTQYF. The CDR3 DNA is TGTGCCAGCAGTGAGGAAGTCTTTAGCACAGATACGCAGTATTTT. Full variable domain (remainder filled in from reference TRBV2 and TRBJ2-3): EPEVTQTPSHQVTQMGQEVILRCVPISNHLYFYWYRQILGQKVEFLVSFYNNEISEKSEIFDDQFSVERPDGSNFTLKIRSTKLEDSAMYFCASSEEVFSTDTQYFGPGTRLTVL.

This sequence joins TRBV16 and TRBJ2-7, with 7 bases lining up with TRBD1. Germline values: CDR1 KGHSY, CDR2 FQNENV. The trim removed 4 bases at V and 2 bases at J, leaving 5 bases unmatched. The CDR3 is 14 residues long. The CDR3 DNA reads as TGTGCCAGCAGCCCTCGGACAGGAACCTACGAGCAGTACTTC. This encodes CASSPRTGTYEQYF.

The genes are TRBV7-8 and TRBJ2-7, with D possibly matching TRBD2 (6 bases). The germline V gene has CDR1 SGHVS and CDR2 FQNEAQ. With 5 bases removed from V and 4 bases from J, the gap between germline ends came to 9 bases. The CDR3 contains 12 residues. CDR3 loop: CASSTGLYEQYF. The CDR3 nucleotides read TGTGCCAGCAGCACGGGACTTTACGAGCAGTACTTC. The variable domain in full, completed from reference TRBV7-8 and TRBJ2-7, reads GAGVSQSPRYKVAKRGQDVALRCDPISGHVSLFWYQQALGQGPEFLTYFQNEAQLDKSGLPSDRFFAERPEGSVSTLKIQRTQQEDSAVYLCASSTGLYEQYFGPGTRLTVT.

The chain joins TRBV5-6 to TRBJ2-2; 10 nucleotides match TRBD1. V was clipped by 1 base and J by 0 bases; unmatched bases: 9. Germline V lookup: CDR1 SGHDT, CDR2 YYEEEE. The CDR3 has 19 amino acids. The CDR3 nucleotides read TGTGCCAGCAGCTTGTTGTTCGGGACAGGGGTCCCGAACACCGGGGAGCTGTTTTTT. This codes for CASSLLFGTGVPNTGELFF. Full variable domain (rest looked up from reference TRBV5-6 and TRBJ2-2): DAGVTQSPTHLIKTRGQQVTLRCSPKSGHDTVSWYQQALGQGPQFIFQYYEEEERQRGNFPDRFSGHQFPNYSSELNVNALLLGDSALYLCASSLLFGTGVPNTGELFFGEGSRLTVL.

The chain combines TRBV9 with TRBJ1-1; TRBD1 matches 7 bases. Trimming removed 0 bases from V and 6 bases from J; junction bases left unmatched: 5. This CDR3 is 14 amino acids long. CDR1 is SGDLS, CDR2 YYNGEE, per germline. Here the CDR3 DNA reads TGTGCCAGCAGCGTAGCCCGACAGGGCCCTGAAGCTTTCTTT. It is translated as CASSVARQGPEAFF.